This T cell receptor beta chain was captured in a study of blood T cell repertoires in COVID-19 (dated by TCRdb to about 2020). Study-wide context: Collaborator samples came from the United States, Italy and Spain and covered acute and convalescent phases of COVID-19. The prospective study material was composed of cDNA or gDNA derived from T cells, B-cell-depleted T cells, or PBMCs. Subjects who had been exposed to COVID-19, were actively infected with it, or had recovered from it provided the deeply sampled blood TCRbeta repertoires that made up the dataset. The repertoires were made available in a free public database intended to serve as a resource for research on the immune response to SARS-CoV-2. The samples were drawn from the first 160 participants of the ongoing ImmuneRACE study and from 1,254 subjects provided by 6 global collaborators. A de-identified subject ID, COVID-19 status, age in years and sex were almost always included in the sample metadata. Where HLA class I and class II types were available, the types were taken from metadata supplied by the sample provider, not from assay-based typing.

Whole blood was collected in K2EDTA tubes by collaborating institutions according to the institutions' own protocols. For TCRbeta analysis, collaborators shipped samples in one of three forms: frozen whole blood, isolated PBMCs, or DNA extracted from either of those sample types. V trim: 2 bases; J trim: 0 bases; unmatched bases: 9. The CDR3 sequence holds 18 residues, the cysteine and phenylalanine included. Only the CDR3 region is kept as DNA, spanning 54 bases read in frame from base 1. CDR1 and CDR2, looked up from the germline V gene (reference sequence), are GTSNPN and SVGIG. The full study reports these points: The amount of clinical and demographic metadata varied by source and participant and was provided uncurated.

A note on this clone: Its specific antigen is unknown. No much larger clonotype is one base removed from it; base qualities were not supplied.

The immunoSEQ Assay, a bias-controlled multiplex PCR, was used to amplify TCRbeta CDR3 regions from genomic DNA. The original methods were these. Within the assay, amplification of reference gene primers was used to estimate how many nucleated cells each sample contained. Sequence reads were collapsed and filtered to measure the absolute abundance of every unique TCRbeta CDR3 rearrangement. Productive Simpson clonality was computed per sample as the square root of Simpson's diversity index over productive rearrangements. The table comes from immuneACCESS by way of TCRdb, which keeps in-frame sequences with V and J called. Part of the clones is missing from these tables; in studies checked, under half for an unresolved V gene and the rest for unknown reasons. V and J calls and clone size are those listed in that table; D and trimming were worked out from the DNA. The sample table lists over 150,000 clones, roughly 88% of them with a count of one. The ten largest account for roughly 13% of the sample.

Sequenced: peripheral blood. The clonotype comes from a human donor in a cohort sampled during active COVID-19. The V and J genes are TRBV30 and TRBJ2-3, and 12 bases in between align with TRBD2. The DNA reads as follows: TGTGCCTGGAGTCCCCTAGCGGGAGGGCTTCCTAGCACAGATACGCAGTATTTT. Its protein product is CAWSPLAGGLPSTDTQYF.